This is a list of T cell receptor beta chains from one sample in a study of blood T cell repertoires in COVID-19. The method was immunoSEQ multiplex PCR; TCRdb's version includes in-frame clones alone and lacks a portion of them. The data show 350,000 to 450,000 clones, approximately 91% seen once. Sequenced input: PBMCs or T cells enriched from blood (not recorded which). These TCRs come from a woman between 35 and 50 years old who had been exposed to COVID-19. CDR3s include the opening cysteine and the closing phenylalanine or tryptophan. Fields, in order: V gene, D gene, J gene, clone size, CDR3 DNA, CDR3 protein. A D gene is named only where the DNA matches it firmly. Size is stated for part of the rows, as once, few or many counts, or as a class when the clone is expanded.

TRBV2	TRBD2	TRBJ2-5	NA	TGTGCCAGCAGTCCACTAGCGGTCAAAGAGACCCAGTACTTC	CASSPLAVKETQYF
TRBV7-8	TRBD1	TRBJ1-2	NA	TGTGCCAGCAGCCCAGGGGGCGATAACTATGGCTACACCTTC	CASSPGGDNYGYTF
TRBV5-6	NA	TRBJ2-3	few	TGTGCCAGCAGTCTCCGGGACTCTAGCACAGATACGCAGTATTTT	CASSLRDSSTDTQYF
TRBV7-8	TRBD2	TRBJ2-7	once	TGTGCCAGCAGCACTTCGACTAGCGGGGGCTACGAGCAGTACTTC	CASSTSTSGGYEQYF
TRBV5-1	NA	TRBJ1-3	once	TGCGCCAGCAGCTTCTCCGCGGGGGGCACCATATATTTT	CASSFSAGGTIYF
TRBV27	NA	TRBJ1-2	NA	TGTGCCAGCAGTTTAGTCGGTCTTCGGGACTATGGCTACACCTTC	CASSLVGLRDYGYTF
TRBV19	NA	TRBJ1-5	NA	TGTGCCAGTACCCATTCTGGGGGGGTGGGCAATCAGCCCCAGCATTTT	CASTHSGGVGNQPQHF
TRBV30	TRBD1	TRBJ1-5	NA	TGTGCCTGGAGTGCCCCGACAGGGGGCAATCAGCCCCAGCATTTT	CAWSAPTGGNQPQHF
TRBV15	NA	TRBJ1-1	NA	TGTGCCACCAGCAGAGTGCGGGCCGACTCAATGAACACTGAAGCTTTCTTT	CATSRVRADSMNTEAFF
TRBV7-9	NA	TRBJ2-1	NA	TGTGCCAGCAGCCCCCCAGGGACTGGATATGAGCAGTTCTTC	CASSPPGTGYEQFF
TRBV7-9	TRBD1	TRBJ1-3	NA	TGTGCCAGCAGCTTATCGGGACAGAGCTCTGGAAACACCATATATTTT	CASSLSGQSSGNTIYF
TRBV24-1	NA	TRBJ2-5	once	TGTGCCACCAGTATTAAGTTCGGGGACCAAGAGACCCAGTACTTC	CATSIKFGDQETQYF
TRBV2	NA	TRBJ1-5	NA	TGTGCCAGCCAAGGGAAAGGGGGTGGGAGCAATCAGCCCCAGCATTTT	CASQGKGGGSNQPQHF
TRBV27	TRBD2	TRBJ2-5	NA	TGTGCCAGCAGTTCCCCGGGACTACTAGAGACCCAGTACTTC	CASSSPGLLETQYF
TRBV28	TRBD1	TRBJ1-2	NA	TGTGCCAGCAGTTTGGAACAGGGGCCTAACTATGGCTACACCTTC	CASSLEQGPNYGYTF
TRBV10-3	NA	TRBJ2-3	NA	TGTGCCATCAGTGAGTCTGGGGGGGGCCGGACAGATACGCAGTATTTT	CAISESGGGRTDTQYF
TRBV6-1	TRBD2	TRBJ2-5	NA	TGTGCCAGCAGTGAATATGACGGGAGGCCCGAGACCCAGTACTTC	CASSEYDGRPETQYF
TRBV27	TRBD1	TRBJ1-4	NA	TGTGCCAGCAGTCCCGCCCCTGGGACAGGGATGGGGTTTCCTGAAAAACTGTTTTTT	CASSPAPGTGMGFPEKLFF
TRBV5-1	TRBD1	TRBJ2-1	NA	TGCGCCAGCAGCGCCAGGGGACAGGCCAATGAGCAGTTCTTC	CASSARGQANEQFF
TRBV25-1	TRBD2	TRBJ2-3	NA	TGTGCCAGCAGTGCCGGGGGGAGCGGGGCCACAGATACGCAGTATTTT	CASSAGGSGATDTQYF
TRBV30	NA	TRBJ2-1	NA	TGTGCCTGGAGTGTAATCTCCCTACCCCACAATGAGCAGTTCTTC	CAWSVISLPHNEQFF
TRBV7-8	NA	TRBJ1-6	NA	TGTGCCAGCAGCTTAGCTTCAGGGGTAAATTCACCCCTCCACTTT	CASSLASGVNSPLHF
TRBV24-1	NA	TRBJ2-1	NA	TGTGCCACCAGTGATTTGGCCTGGAATTTCAGGGACTTCTACAATGAGCAGTTCTTC	CATSDLAWNFRDFYNEQFF
TRBV19	NA	TRBJ2-7	NA	TGTGCCAGTAGTATAGGTCCGGTACCCTACGAGCAGTACTTC	CASSIGPVPYEQYF
TRBV2	TRBD1	TRBJ1-4	NA	TGTGCCAGCAGATCTGGACAGGGGGACGAAAAACTGTTTTTT	CASRSGQGDEKLFF
TRBV3-1/TRBV3-2	NA	TRBJ1-2	NA	TGTGCCAGCAGCCAAGTCCCAGGTGTACGCTATGGCTACACCTTC	CASSQVPGVRYGYTF
TRBV5-6	NA	TRBJ1-1	NA	TGTGCCAGCAGCTTGACATTTATGAACACTGAAGCTTTCTTT	CASSLTFMNTEAFF
TRBV19	NA	TRBJ2-2	NA	TGTGCCAGTAGTATTAAAAAGTTCGGGGAGCGGGTCACCGGGGAGCTGTTTTTT	CASSIKKFGERVTGELFF
TRBV6-6	NA	TRBJ1-2	once	TGTGCCAGCAGTACTTCAGGTTCCCCGGGGGATGGCTACACCTTC	CASSTSGSPGDGYTF
TRBV7-8	TRBD1	TRBJ1-5	NA	TGTGCCAGCTCCAACCGGGACAGGGGTAATCAGCCCCAGCATTTT	CASSNRDRGNQPQHF
TRBV19	TRBD1	TRBJ1-5	NA	TGTGCCAGTAGCCCCAGGGGGGACAATCAGCCCCAGCATTTT	CASSPRGDNQPQHF
TRBV7-6	TRBD2	TRBJ2-1	NA	TGTGCCAGCAGCCCGGGGTGGACTAGCGGGAGTCGGTCCTACAATGAGCAGTTCTTC	CASSPGWTSGSRSYNEQFF
TRBV4-3	TRBD1	TRBJ1-2	NA	TGCGCCAGCAGCCAAACACAGGGGGCTAACTATGGCTACACCTTC	CASSQTQGANYGYTF
TRBV5-1	TRBD1	TRBJ1-4	NA	TGCGCCAGCCCCTGGAGGGGGCTAACTAATGAAAAACTGTTTTTT	CASPWRGLTNEKLFF
TRBV30	TRBD1	TRBJ1-2	NA	TGTGCCTGGAGTGTGAGGACAGGGGGCCCTTCCTATTATGGCTACACCTTC	CAWSVRTGGPSYYGYTF